This T cell receptor beta chain was identified during a study of radiation and T cells in renal cell carcinoma. Findings and limits, study-wide: Intratumoral heterogeneity was not captured in these approximately 1 g regions.

CDR1 is MNHEY, CDR2 SMNVEV, per germline (reference sequence). V was trimmed by 7 bases and J by 1 base, leaving 14 bases between them. CDR3 length equals 15 residues. TCRdb's table, derived via immunoSEQ multiplex PCR, lists solely in-frame clones and lacks some. The table has about 8,400 clones, roughly 69% seen once; the top ten hold 20%. Treatment denoted: treatment-naive control, cytoreductive nephrectomy. Control tumors came from 4 females and 11 males, aged 40 to 82. On this clone itself: The antigen is not known.

The receptor comes from a man in his 60s with renal cell carcinoma. The chain is built from TRBV27 and TRBJ2-1, with D possibly being TRBD1 (6 bases). The source was tumor tissue, collected from a patient whose treatment was nephrectomy without radiotherapy. The CDR3 DNA sequence: TGTGCCAGCACAAGGCAGGGGCCGTCCTACAATGAGCAGTTCTTC. Translation gives CASTRQGPSYNEQFF.